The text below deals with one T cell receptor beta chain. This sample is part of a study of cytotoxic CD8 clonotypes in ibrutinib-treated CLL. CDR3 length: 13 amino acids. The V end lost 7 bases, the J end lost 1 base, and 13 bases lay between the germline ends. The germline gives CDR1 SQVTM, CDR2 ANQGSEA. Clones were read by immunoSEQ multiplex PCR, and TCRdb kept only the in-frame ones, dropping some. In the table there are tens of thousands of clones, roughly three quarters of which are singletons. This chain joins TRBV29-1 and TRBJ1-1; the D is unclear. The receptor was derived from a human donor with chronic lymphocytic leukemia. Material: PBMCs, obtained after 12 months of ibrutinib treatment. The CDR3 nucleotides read TGCAGCGCCGAAAGGTTAGAGAACACTGAAGCTTTCTTT. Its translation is CSAERLENTEAFF. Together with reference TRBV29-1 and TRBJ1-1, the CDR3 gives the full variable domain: SAVISQKPSRDICQRGTSLTIQCQVDSQVTMMFWYRQQPGQSLTLIATANQGSEATYESGFVIDKFPISRPNLTFSTLTVSNMSPEDSSIYLCSAERLENTEAFFGQGTRLTVV.